The sequence of this T cell receptor beta chain was determined in a study of human T cells and chemical hapten exposure. The wider study: Researchers reported sensitizing a roughly 2 cm by roughly 2 cm upper inner arm skin site with 2% DPC. Epicutaneous patch tests delivered 0.01% DPC to the upper back, with evaluation at 6 days.

As processed by the authors: TCR counts had a median of around 94,000 per sample and spanned roughly 23,224 to 750,000. MiXCR was run by TCRdb on the RACE reads, yielding one entry per CDR3 protein. The V and J calls and clone size come from TCRdb's table, not from the authors' own analysis. The sample includes about 89,000 distinct CDR3 sequences, about 10% of them seen just once. This CDR3 spans 16 amino acids. Trimming cost V 0 bases and J 9 bases, with 15 bases left between them. Per germline, CDR1 LGHNA and CDR2 YSLEER. The time point denotes: patch test 2, 6 weeks after DPC sensitization. Stated treatment: therapeutic diphenylcyclopropenone sensitization with weekly scalp DPC. It was unfractionated whole blood from which total RNA was extracted.

The material sequenced was whole blood, taken in connection with sensitization to the hapten diphenylcyclopropenone (DPC). The TCR was taken from a man aged 35-49 years with alopecia areata. Some clones in this sample may be carry-over from other donors' samples. The chain carries TRBV4-3 and TRBJ1-6; D might be TRBD1 (6 bases). The CDR3 DNA sequence: TGCGCCAGCAGCCAAGATGCTCCGGGACAAGGTTCACCCCTCCACTTT. Translating gives CASSQDAPGQGSPLHF.